Sequencing of this T cell receptor (beta chain) was carried out in a study of control samples from healthy donors and cancer patients. The protocol was immunoSEQ multiplex PCR, while the TCRdb copy is restricted to in-frame clones and leaves out a portion. The sample shows some 150,000 clones, around 95% of them seen only once. Trimming removed 5 bases from V and 5 bases from J; junction bases left unmatched: 6. The CDR3 has 13 residues. CDR1 SEHNR and CDR2 FQNEAQ come from the germline V gene (reference sequence). The receptor was derived from a man in his forties or fifties in good health. The sample taken for sequencing was blood. This chain links TRBV7-9 with TRBJ2-7, with 7 bases that match TRBD1. Here the CDR3 reads CASSPPTGNEQYF. Here the CDR3 DNA reads TGTGCCAGCAGCCCTCCGACAGGGAACGAGCAGTACTTC.